Below are 5 T cell receptor beta chains sequenced from a single sample in a study of shared clonotypes between healthy human individuals. Using immunoSEQ multiplex PCR, the repertoire was profiled, and TCRdb retains in-frame clones only, with some absent. The sample contains 550,000 to 600,000 clones, around three quarters of which appear only once. The material sequenced was PBMCs. Receptors originate from a woman in her 40s in good health. Some clones in this sample may be carry-over from other donors' samples.

The gene calls are TRBV10-1 and TRBJ2-1; D not certain. CDR1 WNHNN and CDR2 SYGVQD come from the germline V gene (reference sequence). The CDR3 loop spans 13 amino acids. Trimming removed 2 bases from V and 8 bases from J, with 10 bases in between. DNA for the CDR3: TGCGCCAGCAGTGAGGGACCAGCCGATGAGCAGTTCTTC. This codes for CASSEGPADEQFF.

Note on this clone: This CDR3 is also generated by other DNA sequences in the sample. The chain's CDR3 is CASSVDSLQETQYF. The CDR3 nucleotides read TGTGCCAGCAGCGTTGACTCCCTTCAAGAGACCCAGTACTTC. The rearrangement joins TRBV9 to TRBJ2-5; D remains unclear. The CDR3 contains 14 residues. V was trimmed by 2 bases and J by 2 bases, leaving 10 bases between them. Germline CDR1 reads SGDLS; CDR2 reads YYNGEE.

In its sample, this clone was seen once. The chain has TRBV14 and TRBJ2-7; D unclear. This CDR3 contains 11 residues. CDR1 is SGHDN, CDR2 FVKESK, per germline. Trimming left V 3 bases short and J 3 bases short, with 3 bases between. CDR3: CASSQIYEQYF. The CDR3 bases are TGTGCCAGCAGCCAGATCTACGAGCAGTACTTC. The variable domain in full, completed from reference TRBV14 and TRBJ2-7, reads EAGVTQFPSHSVIEKGQTVTLRCDPISGHDNLYWYRRVMGKEIKFLLHFVKESKQDESGMPNNRFLAERTGGTYSTLKVQPAELEDSGVYFCASSQIYEQYFGPGTRLTVT.

V gene TRBV28 combines with J gene TRBJ1-1, with D perhaps TRBD1 (6 bases). Germline V CDR1 and CDR2: MDHEN, SYDVKM. V was shortened by 2 bases and J by 7 bases, with 8 bases between the two germline ends. This CDR3 has 12 amino acids. CDR3 DNA sequence: TGTGCCAGCAGTTTACGGACAGATGAAGCTTTCTTT. Translation gives CASSLRTDEAFF.

This clone was observed many times. In DNA, the CDR3 is TGTGCCAGCTCACCACTCTCCCCGGCACAAAGCTCCTACAATGAGCAGTTCTTC. Protein product: CASSPLSPAQSSYNEQFF. V gene TRBV18 combines with J gene TRBJ2-1; no definite D call. Trimming stripped 1 base from V and 0 bases from J, with 16 bases between. This CDR3 has 18 amino acids. The germline gives CDR1 KGHSH, CDR2 LQKENI.